Listed below are T cell receptor beta chains from one sample, sequenced in a study of T cells after yellow fever vaccination. Each CDR3 protein gets one entry after TCRdb re-called the 5' RACE reads with MiXCR. The sample consists of 400,000 or so distinct CDR3 sequences, around 20% of them appearing once. The material sequenced was PBMCs, taken before the yellow fever booster vaccination. The receptors were gathered from a man aged 18 to 30 who received the YFV17D yellow fever vaccine. Each CDR3 is given with its conserved first and last residue. Each record gives: clone size, D gene, V gene, J gene, CDR3 protein, CDR3 DNA. The D gene is left open where the match is weak. Expanded clones get a size class; other rows say once, few or many, or leave the size out.

clone size: -
D gene: -
V gene: TRBV3-1
J gene: TRBJ1-4
CDR3 protein: CASSQDTQTEKLFF
CDR3 DNA: TGTGCCAGCAGCCAAGATACGCAGACTGAAAAACTGTTTTTT

clone size: many
D gene: -
V gene: TRBV7-8
J gene: TRBJ2-3
CDR3 protein: CASSRGTDTQYF
CDR3 DNA: TGTGCCAGCAGCCGGGGTACAGATACGCAGTATTTT

clone size: -
D gene: -
V gene: TRBV5-1
J gene: TRBJ2-5
CDR3 protein: CASSLFSGTQYF
CDR3 DNA: TGCGCCAGCAGCTTGTTTTCGGGGACCCAGTACTTC

clone size: -
D gene: -
V gene: TRBV5-1
J gene: TRBJ2-1
CDR3 protein: CASSLLRDRGSYNEQFF
CDR3 DNA: TGCGCCAGCAGCTTGCTCCGGGACCGAGGCTCCTACAATGAGCAGTTCTTC

clone size: -
D gene: -
V gene: TRBV10-1
J gene: TRBJ2-7
CDR3 protein: CAPSRRALWEQYF
CDR3 DNA: TGCGCCCCTTCGAGGCGGGCCCTCTGGGAGCAGTACTTC

clone size: few
D gene: -
V gene: TRBV7-9
J gene: TRBJ1-1
CDR3 protein: CASSDLGRTEAFF
CDR3 DNA: TGTGCCAGCAGCGACTTGGGGCGCACTGAAGCTTTCTTT

clone size: many
D gene: -
V gene: TRBV12-3/TRBV12-4
J gene: TRBJ1-1
CDR3 protein: CASSLALGNTEAFF
CDR3 DNA: TGTGCCAGCAGTTTAGCTCTCGGGAACACTGAAGCTTTCTTT

clone size: -
D gene: -
V gene: TRBV7-2
J gene: TRBJ2-6
CDR3 protein: CASSPLGQSGANVLTF
CDR3 DNA: TGTGCCAGCAGCCCTCTAGGACAGTCTGGGGCCAACGTCCTGACTTTC

clone size: -
D gene: TRBD2
V gene: TRBV20-1
J gene: TRBJ2-3
CDR3 protein: CSADRLGLVTDTQYF
CDR3 DNA: TGCAGTGCCGACCGCCTGGGACTAGTCACAGATACGCAGTATTTT

clone size: few
D gene: -
V gene: TRBV7-6
J gene: TRBJ1-1
CDR3 protein: CASSPTVATEAFF
CDR3 DNA: TGTGCCAGCAGCCCAACAGTTGCCACTGAAGCTTTCTTT

clone size: few
D gene: TRBD1
V gene: TRBV29-1
J gene: TRBJ2-7
CDR3 protein: CSVAPGQGFYEQYF
CDR3 DNA: TGCAGCGTTGCACCGGGACAGGGATTCTACGAGCAGTACTTC

clone size: -
D gene: -
V gene: TRBV6-5
J gene: TRBJ1-4
CDR3 protein: CASSLWRGEKLFF
CDR3 DNA: TGTGCCAGCAGTTTATGGAGGGGTGAAAAACTGTTTTTT

clone size: -
D gene: -
V gene: TRBV27
J gene: TRBJ1-4
CDR3 protein: CASSLKGVWQEKLFF
CDR3 DNA: TGTGCCAGCAGTTTAAAGGGGGTGTGGCAGGAAAAACTGTTTTTT

clone size: once
D gene: -
V gene: TRBV20-1
J gene: TRBJ1-2
CDR3 protein: CSAMRGQPSDGYTF
CDR3 DNA: TGCAGTGCCATGCGCGGACAGCCATCGGATGGCTACACCTTC

clone size: few
D gene: TRBD1
V gene: TRBV7-9
J gene: TRBJ2-7
CDR3 protein: CASSFDRVDEQYF
CDR3 DNA: TGTGCCAGCAGCTTCGACAGGGTCGACGAGCAGTACTTC